This TCR beta chain stems from a study of lymphopenia after photon versus proton radiotherapy. This table comes from immunoSEQ multiplex PCR, and its TCRdb copy is limited to in-frame clones, with some not included. The data contain about 14,000 clones, about four fifths of them singletons. General study findings and limits: After lymphocyte nadir, photon-treated repertoires showed oligoclonal expansion, especially CD8+ Temra. Only patients who died were analyzed for survival; proton advantage is unproven.

In regard to this clone: The antigen remains undetermined.

Between the trimmed V and J ends, which lost 4 bases and 2 bases, there was a span of 13 bases. The CDR3 consists of 15 residues. Germline V gene lookup returns CDR1 SGHNT and CDR2 YYREEE (reference sequence). The sequencing here drew on peripheral blood, taken from a patient treated with photon-based radiotherapy. This chain connects TRBV5-4 to TRBJ1-3, with D unresolved. This TCR derives from a man in his fifties with gastric cancer. DNA for the CDR3: TGTGCCAGCAGCGAGGACCGAGGGACTGGAAACACCATATATTTT. Translated: CASSEDRGTGNTIYF. Using reference TRBV5-4 and TRBJ1-3 for the parts outside the CDR3, the full variable domain is ETGVTQSPTHLIKTRGQQVTLRCSSQSGHNTVSWYQQALGQGPQFIFQYYREEENGRGNFPPRFSGLQFPNYSSELNVNALELDDSALYLCASSEDRGTGNTIYFGEGSWLTVV.